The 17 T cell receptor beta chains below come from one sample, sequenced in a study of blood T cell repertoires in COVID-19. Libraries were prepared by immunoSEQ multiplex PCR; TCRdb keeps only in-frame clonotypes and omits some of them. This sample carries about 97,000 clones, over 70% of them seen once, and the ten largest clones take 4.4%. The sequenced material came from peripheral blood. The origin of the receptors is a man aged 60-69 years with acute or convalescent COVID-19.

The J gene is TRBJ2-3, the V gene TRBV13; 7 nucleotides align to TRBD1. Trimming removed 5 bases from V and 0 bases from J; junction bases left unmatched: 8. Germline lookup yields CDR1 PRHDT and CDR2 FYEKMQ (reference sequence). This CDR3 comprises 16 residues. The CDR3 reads CASSARQGPSTDTQYF. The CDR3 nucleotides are TGTGCCAGCAGCGCAAGACAGGGACCTAGCACAGATACGCAGTATTTT.

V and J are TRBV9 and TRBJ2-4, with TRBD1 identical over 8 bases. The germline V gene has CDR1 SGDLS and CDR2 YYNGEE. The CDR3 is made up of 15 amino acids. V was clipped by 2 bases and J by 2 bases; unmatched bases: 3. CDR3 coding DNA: TGTGCCAGCAGCGTCGGACAGGGTACCAAAAACATTCAGTACTTC. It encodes CASSVGQGTKNIQYF.

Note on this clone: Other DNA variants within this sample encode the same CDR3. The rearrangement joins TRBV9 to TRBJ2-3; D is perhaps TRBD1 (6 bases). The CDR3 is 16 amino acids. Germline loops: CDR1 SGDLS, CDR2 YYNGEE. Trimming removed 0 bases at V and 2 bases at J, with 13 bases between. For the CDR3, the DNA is TGTGCCAGCAGCGTAGTCGGACAGCCTTCCACAGATACGCAGTATTTT. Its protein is CASSVVGQPSTDTQYF.

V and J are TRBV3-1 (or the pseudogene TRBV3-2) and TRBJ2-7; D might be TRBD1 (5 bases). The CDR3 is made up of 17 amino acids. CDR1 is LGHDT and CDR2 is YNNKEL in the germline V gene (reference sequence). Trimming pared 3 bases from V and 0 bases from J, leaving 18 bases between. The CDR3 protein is CASSQGSLGAFSYEQYF. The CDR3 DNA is TGTGCCAGCAGCCAGGGGTCCCTAGGGGCCTTCTCCTACGAGCAGTACTTC.

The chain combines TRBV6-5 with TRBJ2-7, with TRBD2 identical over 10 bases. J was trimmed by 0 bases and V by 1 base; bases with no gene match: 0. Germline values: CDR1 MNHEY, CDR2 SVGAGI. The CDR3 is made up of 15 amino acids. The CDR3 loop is CASSYLAGGSYEQYF. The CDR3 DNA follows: TGTGCCAGCAGTTACTTAGCGGGAGGCTCCTACGAGCAGTACTTC.

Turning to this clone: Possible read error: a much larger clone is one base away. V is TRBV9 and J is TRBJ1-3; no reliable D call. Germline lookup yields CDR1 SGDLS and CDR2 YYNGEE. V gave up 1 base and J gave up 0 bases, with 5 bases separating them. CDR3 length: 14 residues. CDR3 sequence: CASSVQSSGNTIYF. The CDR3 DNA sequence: TGTGCCAGCAGCGTACAGTCCTCTGGAAACACCATATATTTT.

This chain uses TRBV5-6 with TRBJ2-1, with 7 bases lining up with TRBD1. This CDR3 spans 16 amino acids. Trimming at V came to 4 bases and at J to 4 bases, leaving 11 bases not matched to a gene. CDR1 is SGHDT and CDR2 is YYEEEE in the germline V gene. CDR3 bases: TGTGCCAGCAGCAAAACAGGGGCCAACTTATACAATGAGCAGTTCTTC. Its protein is CASSKTGANLYNEQFF.

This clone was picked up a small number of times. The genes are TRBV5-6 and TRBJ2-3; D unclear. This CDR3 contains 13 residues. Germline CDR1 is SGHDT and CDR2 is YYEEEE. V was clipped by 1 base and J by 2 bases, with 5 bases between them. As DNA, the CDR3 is TGTGCCAGCAGCTTGACTGCCACAGATACGCAGTATTTT. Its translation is CASSLTATDTQYF.

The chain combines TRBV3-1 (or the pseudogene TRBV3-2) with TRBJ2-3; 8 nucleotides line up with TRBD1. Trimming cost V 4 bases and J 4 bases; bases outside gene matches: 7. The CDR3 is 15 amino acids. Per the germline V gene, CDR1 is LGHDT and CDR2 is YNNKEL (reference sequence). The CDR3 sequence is CASSLSGTGSDTQYF. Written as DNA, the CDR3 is TGTGCCAGCAGCCTCTCCGGGACAGGCTCAGATACGCAGTATTTT.

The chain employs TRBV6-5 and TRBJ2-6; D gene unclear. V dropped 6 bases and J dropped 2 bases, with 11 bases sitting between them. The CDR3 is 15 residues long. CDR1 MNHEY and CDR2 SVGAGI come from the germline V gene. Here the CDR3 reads CASRLLSAGANVLTF. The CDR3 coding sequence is TGTGCCAGCAGACTACTAAGCGCTGGGGCCAACGTCCTGACTTTC.

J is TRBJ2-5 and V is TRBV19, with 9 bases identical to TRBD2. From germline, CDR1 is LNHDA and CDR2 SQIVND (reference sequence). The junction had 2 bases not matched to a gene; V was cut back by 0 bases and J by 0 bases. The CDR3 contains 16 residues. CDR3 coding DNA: TGTGCCAGTAGTATAGATCTAGCGGGGAACCAAGAGACCCAGTACTTC. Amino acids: CASSIDLAGNQETQYF.

CDR3 sequence: CASSLQFSTDTQYF. DNA for the CDR3: TGTGCCAGCAGCTTACAGTTTAGCACAGATACGCAGTATTTT. The chain uses TRBV7-2 and TRBJ2-3; D ambiguous. V lost 2 bases and J 0 bases, leaving 6 bases between the germline ends. Germline values: CDR1 SGHTA, CDR2 FQGNSA. CDR3 length equals 14 residues.

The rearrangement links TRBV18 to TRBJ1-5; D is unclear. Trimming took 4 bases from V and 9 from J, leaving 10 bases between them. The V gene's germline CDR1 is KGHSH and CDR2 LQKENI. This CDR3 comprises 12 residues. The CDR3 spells CASSREKGPQHF. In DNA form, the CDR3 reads TGTGCCAGCTCACGGGAGAAGGGGCCCCAGCATTTT.

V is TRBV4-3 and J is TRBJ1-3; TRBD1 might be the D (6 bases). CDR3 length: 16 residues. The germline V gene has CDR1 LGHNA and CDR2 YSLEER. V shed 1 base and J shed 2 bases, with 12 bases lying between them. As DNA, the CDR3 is TGCGCCAGCAGCCAAGTTGTTGGGGGCACTGGAAACACCATATATTTT. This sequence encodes CASSQVVGGTGNTIYF.

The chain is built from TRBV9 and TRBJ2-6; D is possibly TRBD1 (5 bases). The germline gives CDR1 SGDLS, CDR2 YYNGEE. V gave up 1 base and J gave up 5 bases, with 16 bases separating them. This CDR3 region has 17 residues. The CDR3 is CASSVFVGASRANVLTF. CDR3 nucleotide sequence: TGTGCCAGCAGCGTATTTGTAGGGGCCTCCCGGGCCAACGTCCTGACTTTC.

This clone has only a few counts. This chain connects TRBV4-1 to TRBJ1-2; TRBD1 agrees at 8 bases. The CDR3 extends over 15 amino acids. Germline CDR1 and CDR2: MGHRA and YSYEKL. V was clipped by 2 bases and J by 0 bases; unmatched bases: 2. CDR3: CASSQRTGTNYGYTF. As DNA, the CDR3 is TGCGCCAGCAGCCAACGGACAGGGACTAACTATGGCTACACCTTC.

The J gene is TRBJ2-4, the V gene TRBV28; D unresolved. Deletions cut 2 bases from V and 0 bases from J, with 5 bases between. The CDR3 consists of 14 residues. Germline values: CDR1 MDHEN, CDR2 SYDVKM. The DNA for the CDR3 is TGTGCCAGCAGTTTAACATTAGCCAAAAACATTCAGTACTTC. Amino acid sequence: CASSLTLAKNIQYF.